The 32 T cell receptor beta chains below were found in one sample sequenced in a study of cytomegalovirus exposure and HLA in healthy donors. PCR amplification relied on 60 Vbeta primers (plus 13 Jbeta primers). TCRdb keeps only in-frame clones here, not all; method: immunoSEQ multiplex PCR. The data hold about 85,000 clones, with approximately 66% observed a single time. The source material was PBMCs. Receptors were obtained from a young man in good health and CMV-seronegative.

The chain carries TRBV18 and TRBJ1-1; D possibly corresponds to TRBD1 (6 bases). The CDR3 extends over 18 amino acids. Trimming shortened V by 6 bases and J by 1 base, and 24 bases separated the two germline ends. CDR1 is KGHSH, CDR2 LQKENI, per germline. DNA for the CDR3: TGTGCCAGCTCCCGTTTACAGGGAACCAGGGGAACGAACACTGAAGCTTTCTTT. This gives the protein CASSRLQGTRGTNTEAFF. The variable domain in full, completed from reference TRBV18 and TRBJ1-1, reads NAGVMQNPRHLVRRRGQEARLRCSPMKGHSHVYWYRQLPEEGLKFMVYLQKENIIDESGMPKERFSAEFPKEGPSILRIQQVVRGDSAAYFCASSRLQGTRGTNTEAFFGQGTRLTVV.

The V and J genes are TRBV5-1 and TRBJ2-7; a weak D match, TRBD1 (6 bases). Germline CDR1 SGHRS, CDR2 YFSETQ. The CDR3 sequence is 14 residues long. Trimming took 5 bases from V and 3 from J, leaving 15 bases between them. The chain's CDR3 is CASRTGTKVYEQYF. The CDR3, as DNA: TGCGCCAGCAGGACCGGGACAAAGGTCTACGAGCAGTACTTC.

For the CDR3, the DNA is TGTGCCAGCAACTCCCGGACGGGGGACTACGAGCAGTACTTC. This gives the protein CASNSRTGDYEQYF. This chain connects TRBV6-6 to TRBJ2-7, with D possibly matching TRBD2 (6 bases). In germline, CDR1 is MNHNY, CDR2 SVGAGI (reference sequence). Trimming pared 7 bases from V and 3 bases from J, leaving 16 bases between. The CDR3 loop spans 14 amino acids.

The chain links TRBV19 to TRBJ2-2; 14 bases map to TRBD2. The CDR3 runs 15 residues. V dropped 5 bases and J dropped 13; count of bases not matched to a gene: 9. From germline, CDR1 is LNHDA and CDR2 SQIVND (reference sequence). The CDR3 nucleotides are TGTGCCAGTAGTCCTACCGGGACTAGCGGGAGAGGGCTGTTTTTT. It is translated as CASSPTGTSGRGLFF. Looking up the rest from reference TRBV19 and TRBJ2-2 gives the full variable domain: DGGITQSPKYLFRKEGQNVTLSCEQNLNHDAMYWYRQDPGQGLRLIYYSQIVNDFQKGDIAEGYSVSREKKESFPLTVTSAQKNPTAFYLCASSPTGTSGRGLFFGEGSRLTVL.

On this clone itself: The junction shows a germline mismatch at one end, possibly a read error. The rearrangement uses TRBV7-9 and TRBJ2-7; TRBD2 agrees at 7 bases. Germline values: CDR1 SEHNR, CDR2 FQNEAQ (reference sequence). This CDR3 has 17 amino acids. CDR3 DNA sequence: TGTTCCAGCAGCTTAAGGGGAGGGGTTCTGGCAGCCTACGAGCAGTACTTC. Translation: CSSSLRGGVLAAYEQYF.

This clone was counted once. The chain carries TRBV6-1 and TRBJ2-5; 7 bases match TRBD1. V lost 3 bases, J lost 3 bases, and 7 bases stayed unmatched. Germline CDR1 reads MNHNS; CDR2 reads SASEGT. This CDR3 region has 15 residues. The CDR3 DNA sequence: TGTGCCAGCAGTGACGGAGACAGGGATAAAGAGACCCAGTACTTC. Its protein is CASSDGDRDKETQYF.

The V gene is TRBV2, the J gene TRBJ2-1; 10 bases align to TRBD2. J lost 4 bases, V lost 4 bases, and 7 bases had no gene match. The germline V gene has CDR1 SNHLY and CDR2 FYNNEI. The CDR3 covers 16 residues. The CDR3 DNA reads as TGTGCCAGCAGTGGTCCTAGCGGGAGCCATTACAATGAGCAGTTCTTC. It specifies CASSGPSGSHYNEQFF.

This clone was seen just once. One end of the junction does not line up with germline, which may come from a read error. This chain uses TRBV5-1 with TRBJ2-2; 7 nucleotides align to TRBD1. The CDR3 totals 16 residues. Germline V CDR1 and CDR2: SGHRS, YFSETQ. CDR3 protein: CTSSLAWTGGTGELFF. Here the CDR3 DNA reads TGCACCAGCAGCTTGGCTTGGACAGGCGGCACCGGGGAGCTGTTTTTT.

This chain links TRBV28 with TRBJ2-5; TRBD2 matches 11 bases. Germline V gene lookup returns CDR1 MDHEN and CDR2 SYDVKM. J gave up 2 bases and V 6 bases, and 8 bases lay outside the gene matches. This CDR3 is built from 16 residues. The CDR3 DNA follows: TGTGCCAGCAGCTCTTGGGGACTAGCGGATCAAGAGACCCAGTACTTC. Translation gives CASSSWGLADQETQYF.

The chain is built from TRBV28 and TRBJ1-5, with a tentative D call TRBD1 (6 bases). The CDR3 spans 14 residues. V was trimmed by 8 bases and J by 3 bases, leaving 14 bases between them. Germline lookup yields CDR1 MDHEN and CDR2 SYDVKM. In DNA form, the CDR3 reads TGTGCCAGCTCCGGAACAGGGTTCAATCAGCCCCAGCATTTT. Its translation is CASSGTGFNQPQHF.

This clone was recorded a few times. The V call is TRBV28, the J call TRBJ2-5, with 11 bases that match TRBD2. The DNA end favors TRBJ2-7, so the J call may be wrong. Germline V gives CDR1 MDHEN, CDR2 SYDVKM. The CDR3 is made up of 14 amino acids. Here the CDR3 reads CASSRLAGTYEQYF. The CDR3 nucleotides are TGTGCCAGCAGTCGACTAGCGGGGACCTACGAGCAGTACTTC.

CDR3 region: CASSFPDRRNTYEQYF. CDR3 nucleotide sequence: TGTGCCAGCAGCTTCCCCGACAGGAGAAATACCTACGAGCAGTACTTC. The V and J genes are TRBV5-5 and TRBJ2-7; a possible D gene is TRBD1 (6 bases). V was cut by 2 bases and J by 2 bases, with 17 bases left in between. Germline V gives CDR1 SGHKS, CDR2 YYEKEE (reference sequence). The CDR3 runs to 16 residues.

The chain combines TRBV7-8 with TRBJ1-2; 7 bases map to TRBD1. Germline lookup yields CDR1 SGHVS and CDR2 FQNEAQ. There are 13 residues in the CDR3. Germline trimming cut 4 bases from V and 2 bases from J; bases unmatched to any gene: 1. The CDR3 DNA reads TGTGCCAGCAGCTGGGACAGCAACTATGGCTACACCTTC. It specifies CASSWDSNYGYTF.

This sequence joins TRBV5-1 and TRBJ2-3; TRBD1 is a possible D gene (6 bases). The CDR3 spans 14 residues. Trimming took off 4 bases at V and 9 bases at J, with 18 bases between the two ends. Germline V CDR1 and CDR2: SGHRS, YFSETQ. In nucleotides, the CDR3 is TGCGCCAGCAGCAACAGCATGGGTCAGGGGACGCAGTATTTT. Amino acid sequence: CASSNSMGQGTQYF. Full variable domain (missing parts from reference TRBV5-1 and TRBJ2-3): KAGVTQTPRYLIKTRGQQVTLSCSPISGHRSVSWYQQTPGQGLQFLFEYFSETQRNKGNFPGRFSGRQFSNSRSEMNVSTLELGDSALYLCASSNSMGQGTQYFGPGTRLTVL.

The sample holds a few counts of this clone. V is TRBV9 and J is TRBJ1-3, with D tentatively TRBD1 (6 bases). The V gene lost 3 bases and the J gene lost 7 bases, with 14 bases spanning the gap. The germline V gene encodes CDR1 SGDLS and CDR2 YYNGEE. The CDR3 length is 14 residues. The CDR3 here is CASSASGAANTIYF. The CDR3 DNA reads TGTGCCAGCAGCGCCTCAGGGGCTGCGAACACCATATATTTT.

The chain has TRBV7-3 and TRBJ2-5; the match to TRBD2 covers 8 bases. CDR3 length equals 13 residues. The V gene's germline CDR1 is SGHTA and CDR2 FQGTGA. Losses at the gene ends were 5 bases for V and 3 bases for J; bases not matched to a gene: 2. CDR3 in amino acids: CASSGTREETQYF. CDR3 sequence (DNA): TGTGCCAGCAGCGGGACTAGGGAAGAGACCCAGTACTTC.

This chain uses TRBV7-8 with TRBJ2-5; D is unclear. Deletions cut 5 bases from V and 2 bases from J, with 18 bases between. Looked up from germline, CDR1 is SGHVS and CDR2 is FQNEAQ. The CDR3 sequence is 16 residues long. The CDR3 region is CASSPKLWPLQETQYF. CDR3 sequence (DNA): TGTGCCAGCAGCCCTAAACTATGGCCTCTACAAGAGACCCAGTACTTC.

The rearrangement links TRBV7-3 to TRBJ2-1, with 8 bases aligning to TRBD2. V shed 2 bases, J shed 6 bases, and the junction held 6 bases outside the gene matches. The CDR3 has 15 residues. Germline CDR1 reads SGHTA; CDR2 reads FQGTGA. CDR3 sequence: CASSLGTGGPNEQFF. The CDR3 DNA sequence: TGTGCCAGCAGCTTAGGGACGGGAGGGCCCAATGAGCAGTTCTTC.

The chain is built from TRBV11-2 and TRBJ1-5, with no clear D. This CDR3 is 13 amino acids long. Trimming stripped 1 base from V and 8 bases from J, with 9 bases between. The germline V gene encodes CDR1 SGHAT and CDR2 FQNNGV. CDR3: CASSLVLAEPQHF. The CDR3 DNA reads as TGTGCCAGCAGCTTAGTGTTAGCGGAGCCCCAGCATTTT. The full variable domain, completed using reference TRBV11-2 and TRBJ1-5, is EAGVAQSPRYKIIEKRQSVAFWCNPISGHATLYWYQQILGQGPKLLIQFQNNGVVDDSQLPKDRFSAERLKGVDSTLKIQPAKLEDSAVYLCASSLVLAEPQHFGDGTRLSIL.

CDR3 protein: CASSPHPGSSYEQYF. The CDR3 nucleotides are TGTGCCAGCAGCCCCCACCCAGGTAGCTCCTACGAGCAGTACTTC. The V gene is TRBV7-3, the J gene TRBJ2-7; D is uncertain. Trimming removed 5 bases at V and 0 bases at J, with 14 bases between. The CDR3 spans 15 residues. Germline values: CDR1 SGHTA, CDR2 FQGTGA.

The chain joins TRBV27 to TRBJ1-4, with 7 nucleotides matching TRBD1. CDR3 size: 18 residues. The V gene end was trimmed by 5 bases and the J gene end by 7 bases; junction bases not matched to a gene: 19. The germline gives CDR1 MNHEY, CDR2 SMNVEV (reference sequence). The CDR3 region has the DNA TGTGCCAGCAGTCCACCTCTGCTAAATAGGGGGCAAAGTGAAAAACTGTTTTTT. As protein: CASSPPLLNRGQSEKLFF.

The V and J genes are TRBV27 and TRBJ2-1, with unresolved D. The CDR3 covers 11 residues. V lost 3 bases and J lost 7, with 4 bases in between. Germline CDR1 and CDR2: MNHEY and SMNVEV (reference sequence). The CDR3 sequence: CASSFYNEQFF. The CDR3 DNA reads TGTGCCAGCAGTTTTTATAATGAGCAGTTCTTC.

The V and J genes are TRBV7-9 and TRBJ2-5; 10 bases match TRBD2. Germline V gene lookup returns CDR1 SEHNR and CDR2 FQNEAQ (reference sequence). The CDR3 runs 15 residues. J gave up 5 bases and V 5 bases, and 8 bases lay outside the gene matches. The CDR3 DNA sequence: TGTGCCAGCAGCCGATCCGGGACTAGCGAGGAGACCCAGTACTTC. Translation: CASSRSGTSEETQYF.

The chain recombines TRBV9 with TRBJ1-6, with TRBD1 matching 7 bases. V gave up 2 bases and J gave up 5 bases; unmatched junction bases: 7. The CDR3 runs 16 residues. Germline V gene sequence: CDR1 SGDLS, CDR2 YYNGEE. In DNA, the CDR3 is TGTGCCAGCAGCGTTGGCAGGGGGTTTGATAATTCACCCCTCCACTTT. It yields the protein CASSVGRGFDNSPLHF.

V and J are TRBV4-3 and TRBJ2-3; 7 nucleotides align to TRBD1. The CDR3 covers 15 residues. Per the germline V gene, CDR1 is LGHNA and CDR2 is YSLEER. Trimming took 0 bases from V and 1 from J; bases not matched to a gene: 1. The CDR3 DNA follows: TGCGCCAGCAGCCAAGATCAGGGGGGCACAGATACGCAGTATTTT. It codes for CASSQDQGGTDTQYF.

This clone was observed a few times. This chain uses TRBV7-2 with TRBJ1-1, with D possibly being TRBD1 (5 bases). From germline, CDR1 is SGHTA and CDR2 FQGNSA. Trimming removed 7 bases from V and 4 bases from J, with 16 bases in between. The CDR3 covers 14 residues. The CDR3: CASNDQGTGTEAFF. The CDR3 nucleotides read TGTGCCAGCAACGATCAAGGGACTGGCACTGAAGCTTTCTTT.

The chain combines TRBV2 with TRBJ2-5; D gene ambiguous. The DNA end favors TRBJ2-7, so the J call may be wrong. This CDR3 is built from 12 residues. Germline V gene data show CDR1 as SNHLY and CDR2 as FYNNEI. Here the CDR3 reads CASSQRSYEQYF. CDR3 coding DNA: TGTGCCAGCAGTCAGAGGTCCTACGAGCAGTACTTC.

The chain couples TRBV29-1 to TRBJ2-5; D unclear. CDR1 is SQVTM and CDR2 is ANQGSEA in the germline V gene. CDR3 size: 9 residues. In nucleotides, the CDR3 is TGCGGGCCTCGGGAGACCCAGTACTTC. Protein product: CGPRETQYF.

The CDR3 sequence: CAWREMGAGDTEAFF. CDR3 sequence (DNA): TGTGCCTGGAGGGAAATGGGGGCGGGGGACACTGAAGCTTTCTTT. The J gene is TRBJ1-1, the V gene TRBV30; TRBD1 is a possible D gene (6 bases). The CDR3 spans 15 residues. V was shortened by 3 bases and J by 3 bases, with 17 bases between the two germline ends. CDR1 is GTSNPN, CDR2 SVGIG, per germline (reference sequence).

V usage is TRBV6-5 and J usage is TRBJ2-1; 7 bases agree with TRBD2. Germline assignment: CDR1 MNHEY and CDR2 SVGAGI. After removal of 5 bases from V and 10 bases from J, the junction contained 8 bases not matched to a gene. The CDR3 length is 13 residues. CDR3 loop: CASSKLALGEQFF. The CDR3, as DNA: TGTGCCAGCAGTAAACTAGCGCTCGGGGAGCAGTTCTTC.

The gene calls are TRBV28 and TRBJ1-1; D may be TRBD1 (6 bases). Germline V CDR1 and CDR2: MDHEN, SYDVKM. V dropped 6 bases and J dropped 4 bases, with 15 bases sitting between them. The CDR3 is made up of 14 amino acids. CDR3 residues: CASSPTGRATEAFF. DNA for the CDR3: TGTGCCAGCAGCCCAACAGGGAGGGCCACTGAAGCTTTCTTT. The full variable domain, its missing parts supplied by reference TRBV28 and TRBJ1-1, is DVKVTQSSRYLVKRTGEKVFLECVQDMDHENMFWYRQDPGLGLRLIYFSYDVKMKEKGDIPEGYSVSREKKERFSLILESASTNQTSMYLCASSPTGRATEAFFGQGTRLTVV.

The chain carries TRBV7-2 and TRBJ2-4; 7 positions agree with TRBD2. Germline V lookup: CDR1 SGHTA, CDR2 FQGNSA. Trimming cost V 10 bases and J 9 bases; bases outside gene matches: 12. There are 13 residues in the CDR3. The CDR3 DNA sequence: TGTGCCACCAGAATGGGGGGGAACGGCATTCAGTACTTC. The encoded protein is CATRMGGNGIQYF.